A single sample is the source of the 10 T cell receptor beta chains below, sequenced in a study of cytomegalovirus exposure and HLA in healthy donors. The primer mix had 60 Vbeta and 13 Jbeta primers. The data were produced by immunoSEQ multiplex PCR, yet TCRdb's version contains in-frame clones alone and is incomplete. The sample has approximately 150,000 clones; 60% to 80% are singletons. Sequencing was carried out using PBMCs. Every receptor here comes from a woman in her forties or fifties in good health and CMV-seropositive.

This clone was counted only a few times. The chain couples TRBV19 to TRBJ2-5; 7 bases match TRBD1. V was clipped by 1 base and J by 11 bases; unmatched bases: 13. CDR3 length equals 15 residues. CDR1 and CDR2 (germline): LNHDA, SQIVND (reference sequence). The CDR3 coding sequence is TGTGCCAGTAGTATAGTGACTCAAGGGGGCGGAGAGCAGTACTTC. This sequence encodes CASSIVTQGGGEQYF.

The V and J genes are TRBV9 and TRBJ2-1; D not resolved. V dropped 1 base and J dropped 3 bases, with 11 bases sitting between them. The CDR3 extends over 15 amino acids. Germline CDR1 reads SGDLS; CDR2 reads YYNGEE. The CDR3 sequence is CASSVTTTIYNEQFF. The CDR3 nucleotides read TGTGCCAGCAGCGTAACCACAACTATCTACAATGAGCAGTTCTTC.

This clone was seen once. Here the CDR3 DNA reads TGTGCCTGGGGACAGGGATGGGGCACAGATACGCAGTATTTT. Encoded protein: CAWGQGWGTDTQYF. V and J are TRBV30 and TRBJ2-3, with 8 bases lining up with TRBD1. CDR1 is GTSNPN and CDR2 is SVGIG in the germline V gene (reference sequence). This CDR3 is 14 amino acids long. J was trimmed by 1 base and V by 5 bases; bases with no gene match: 5.

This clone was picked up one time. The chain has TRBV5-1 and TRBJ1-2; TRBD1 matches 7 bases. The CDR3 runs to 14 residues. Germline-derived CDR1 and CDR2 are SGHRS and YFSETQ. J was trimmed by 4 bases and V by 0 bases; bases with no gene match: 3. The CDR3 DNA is TGCGCCAGCAGCTTGGCTACAGGGGTCTATGGCTACACCTTC. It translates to CASSLATGVYGYTF.

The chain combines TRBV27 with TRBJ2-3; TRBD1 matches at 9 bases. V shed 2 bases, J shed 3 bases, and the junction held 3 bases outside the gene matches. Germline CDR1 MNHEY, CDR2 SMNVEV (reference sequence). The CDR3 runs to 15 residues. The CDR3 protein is CASSLTTGGTDTQYF. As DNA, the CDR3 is TGTGCCAGCAGTTTAACGACAGGGGGGACAGATACGCAGTATTTT.

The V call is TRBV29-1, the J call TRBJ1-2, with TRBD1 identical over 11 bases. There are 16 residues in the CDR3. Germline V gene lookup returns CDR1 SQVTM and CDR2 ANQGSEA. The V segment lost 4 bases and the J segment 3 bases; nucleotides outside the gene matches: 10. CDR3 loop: CSVGFRGTGGHYGYTF. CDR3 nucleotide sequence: TGCAGCGTTGGTTTTAGGGGGACAGGGGGTCACTATGGCTACACCTTC.

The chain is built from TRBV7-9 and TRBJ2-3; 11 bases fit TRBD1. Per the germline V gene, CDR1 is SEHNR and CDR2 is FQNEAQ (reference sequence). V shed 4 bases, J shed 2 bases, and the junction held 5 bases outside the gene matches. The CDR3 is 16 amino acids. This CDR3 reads CASSSGQGAYTDTQYF. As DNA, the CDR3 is TGTGCCAGCAGCTCCGGACAGGGGGCCTACACAGATACGCAGTATTTT.

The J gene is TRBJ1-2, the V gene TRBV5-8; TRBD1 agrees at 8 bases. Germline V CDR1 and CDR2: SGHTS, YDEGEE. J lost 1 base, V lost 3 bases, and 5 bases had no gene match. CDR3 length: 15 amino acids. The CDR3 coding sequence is TGTGCCAGCAGCTCCCGGACAGGGCGTAACTATGGCTACACCTTC. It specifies CASSSRTGRNYGYTF. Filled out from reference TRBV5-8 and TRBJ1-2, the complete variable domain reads EAGVTQSPTHLIKTRGQQATLRCSPISGHTSVYWYQQALGLGLQFLLWYDEGEERNRGNFPPRFSGRQFPNYSSELNVNALELEDSALYLCASSSRTGRNYGYTFGSGTRLTVV.

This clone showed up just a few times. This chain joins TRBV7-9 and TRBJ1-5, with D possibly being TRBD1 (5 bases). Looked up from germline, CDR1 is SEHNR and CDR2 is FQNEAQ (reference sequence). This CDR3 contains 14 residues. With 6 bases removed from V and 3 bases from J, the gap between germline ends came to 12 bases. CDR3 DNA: TGTGCCAGCAGTCCAGACAGTATCAATCAGCCCCAGCATTTT. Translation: CASSPDSINQPQHF.

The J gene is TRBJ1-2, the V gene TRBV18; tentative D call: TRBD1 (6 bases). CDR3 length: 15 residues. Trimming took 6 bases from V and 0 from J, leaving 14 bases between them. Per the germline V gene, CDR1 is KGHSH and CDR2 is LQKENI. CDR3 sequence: CASSGMQGTNYGYTF. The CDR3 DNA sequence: TGTGCCAGCTCCGGAATGCAGGGGACTAACTATGGCTACACCTTC. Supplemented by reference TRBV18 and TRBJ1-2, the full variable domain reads NAGVMQNPRHLVRRRGQEARLRCSPMKGHSHVYWYRQLPEEGLKFMVYLQKENIIDESGMPKERFSAEFPKEGPSILRIQQVVRGDSAAYFCASSGMQGTNYGYTFGSGTRLTVV.